Below, 5 T cell receptor beta chains from the same sample are listed, as sequenced in a study of shared clonotypes between healthy human individuals. TCRdb's table, derived via immunoSEQ multiplex PCR, lists solely in-frame clones and lacks some. The data hold roughly 1,600,000 clones, with about 98.5% observed a single time. Material: naive CD4+ T cells sorted from blood. The sample's subset: CD45RA+ positively selected. These receptors came from a man younger than 45 in good health.

The genes are TRBV6-5 and TRBJ2-1; 7 bases align to TRBD1. Germline-derived CDR1 and CDR2 are MNHEY and SVGAGI. CDR3 size: 15 residues. V lost 7 bases to trimming and J lost 5 bases; unmatched junction nucleotides: 11. CDR3 amino acids: CASTPNPGQNNEQFF. The DNA of the CDR3 is TGTGCCAGCACCCCGAACCCGGGACAGAACAATGAGCAGTTCTTC.

V and J are TRBV4-3 and TRBJ2-1; D may be TRBD1 or TRBD2 (5 bases each). Germline CDR1 reads LGHNA; CDR2 reads YSLEER. Deletions cut 8 bases from V and 0 bases from J, with 14 bases between. The length of the CDR3 is 15 residues. The CDR3 protein is CASGPGPYSYNEQFF. The CDR3 region has the DNA TGCGCCAGCGGACCGGGGCCGTACTCCTACAATGAGCAGTTCTTC.

V gene TRBV27 combines with J gene TRBJ2-1, with TRBD2 matching 12 bases. V dropped 6 bases and J dropped 7; count of bases not matched to a gene: 13. Germline lookup yields CDR1 MNHEY and CDR2 SMNVEV (reference sequence). The CDR3 has 17 amino acids. DNA for the CDR3: TGTGCCAGCAGCGACACTTCTAGCGGGAGGGTCTGGAATGAGCAGTTCTTC. This encodes CASSDTSSGRVWNEQFF.

With respect to this clone: Other nucleotide sequences in the sample specify the same CDR3. V gene TRBV19 combines with J gene TRBJ2-5; TRBD2 matches 7 bases. From germline, CDR1 is LNHDA and CDR2 SQIVND (reference sequence). The CDR3 sequence is 12 residues long. The V segment lost 3 bases and the J segment 5 bases; nucleotides outside the gene matches: 0. The CDR3 protein is CASSIGGETQYF. In nucleotides, the CDR3 is TGTGCCAGTAGTATCGGGGGGGAGACCCAGTACTTC.

The chain has TRBV5-1 and TRBJ2-7; TRBD2 is a possible D gene (6 bases). Trimming removed 7 bases at V and 0 bases at J, with 8 bases between. This CDR3 comprises 12 residues. The germline CDR1 and CDR2 sequences are SGHRS and YFSETQ. In nucleotides, the CDR3 is TGCGCCAGCCTCGGGAGCTCCTACGAGCAGTACTTC. Its protein is CASLGSSYEQYF.